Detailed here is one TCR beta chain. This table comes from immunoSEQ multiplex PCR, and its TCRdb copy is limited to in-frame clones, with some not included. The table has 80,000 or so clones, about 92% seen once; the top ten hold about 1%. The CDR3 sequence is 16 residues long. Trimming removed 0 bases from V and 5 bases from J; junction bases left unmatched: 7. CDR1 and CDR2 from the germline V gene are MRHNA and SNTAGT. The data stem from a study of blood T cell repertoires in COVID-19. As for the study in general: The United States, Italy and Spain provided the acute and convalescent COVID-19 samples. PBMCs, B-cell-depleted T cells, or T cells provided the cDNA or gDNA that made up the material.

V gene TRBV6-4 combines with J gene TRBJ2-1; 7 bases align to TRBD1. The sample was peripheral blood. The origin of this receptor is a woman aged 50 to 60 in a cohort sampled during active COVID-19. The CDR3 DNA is TGTGCCAGCAGTGACTCCCCCACACAGGGGAACAATGAGCAGTTCTTC. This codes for CASSDSPTQGNNEQFF.